This T cell receptor (beta chain) was observed in a study of cytomegalovirus exposure and HLA in healthy donors (dated by TCRdb to about 2017). About the full investigation: According to a later analysis, the approximately 120 validation repertoires were produced on the same platform as the 680 or so repertoires of the first cohort. The study aimed to test whether signatures of past pathogen exposure could be identified by cataloging public T cell receptors. Besides the first cohort of under 700 subjects, a separate validation cohort made up of roughly 120 different subjects was used. To predict cytomegalovirus infection status, the study combined high-throughput TCR immunosequencing, statistical association of individual TCRs with disease status, and machine learning. Here is what the overall study found, with its caveats: The study gave a list of 150 to 200 TCR beta chains associated with cytomegalovirus. All 120 or so repertoires were used to score co-occurrence in the validation cohort in a later analysis, because that analysis had no HLA typing for the cohort. While some public TCRs were present in many individuals, most TCR sequences turned up only very rarely across donors. According to the authors, the approach could potentially be generalized to other disease states and immunological phenotypes. In vitro tests confirmed that a few of the cytomegalovirus-associated TCR beta chains recognize cytomegalovirus antigens. Subsequent analysis determined that TCRs grouped into clusters in the first cohort also showed a tendency toward co-occurrence across the roughly 120 validation repertoires, and 94% of cluster scores exceeded 0. The classifier was reported to diagnose cytomegalovirus status with high specificity and sensitivity in both the original and validation cohorts.

Separate from the roughly 700-subject first cohort, the validation cohort of 90 to 150 subjects was the group to which the donors belonged. The CDR3 has 13 amino acids, counting the end cysteine and phenylalanine. Only the CDR3 DNA is retained, 39 bases long and in frame from the first base. V loses 3 bases of germline sequence and J loses 2 bases, and the interval between the two ends is 6 bases. CDR1 MNHNS and CDR2 SASEGT are derived from the germline V gene. The library came from the immunoSEQ multiplex PCR assay. On the authors' methods: A statistical classification framework was built for diagnosing cytomegalovirus status from the catalog of TCR beta chain sequences. The table comes from immuneACCESS by way of TCRdb, which keeps in-frame sequences with V and J called. Part of the clones is missing from these tables; in studies checked, under half for an unresolved V gene and the rest for unknown reasons. That table supplies the V and J calls and clone size; D and trimming were determined from the DNA. The sample data list about 200,000 clones, and 83% of these were observed just once. The leading ten clones occupy roughly 5.4% of the sample.

About this clone: Its target antigen remains unknown. The sample holds no much larger clone one base away, and base qualities are not on file.

The specimen sequenced was PBMCs. The chain is assembled from TRBV6-1 and TRBJ2-3, with no confident D gene call. This sequence was found in a young woman in good health and CMV-seronegative. This receptor has the CDR3 CASSDANTDTQYF. The sequence in DNA is TGTGCCAGCAGTGATGCTAACACAGATACGCAGTATTTT.